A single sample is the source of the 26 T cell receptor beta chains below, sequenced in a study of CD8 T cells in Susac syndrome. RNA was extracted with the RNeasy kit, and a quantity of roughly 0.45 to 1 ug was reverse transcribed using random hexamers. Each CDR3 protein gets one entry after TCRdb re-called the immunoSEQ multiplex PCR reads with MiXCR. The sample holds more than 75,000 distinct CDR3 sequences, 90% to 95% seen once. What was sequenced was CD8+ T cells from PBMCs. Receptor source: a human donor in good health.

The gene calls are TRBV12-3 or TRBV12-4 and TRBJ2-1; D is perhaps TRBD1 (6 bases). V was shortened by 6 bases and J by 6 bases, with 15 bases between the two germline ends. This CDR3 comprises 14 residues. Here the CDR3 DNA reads TGTGCCAGCAGCTCCCCGGACAGCTTCAATGAGCAGTTCTTC. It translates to CASSSPDSFNEQFF.

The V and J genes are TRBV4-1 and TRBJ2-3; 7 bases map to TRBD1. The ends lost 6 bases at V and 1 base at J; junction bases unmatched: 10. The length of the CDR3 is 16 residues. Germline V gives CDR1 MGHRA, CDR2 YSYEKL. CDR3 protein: CASSLSETGGTDTQYF. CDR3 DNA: TGCGCCAGCAGTCTTTCGGAAACAGGGGGCACAGATACGCAGTATTTT.

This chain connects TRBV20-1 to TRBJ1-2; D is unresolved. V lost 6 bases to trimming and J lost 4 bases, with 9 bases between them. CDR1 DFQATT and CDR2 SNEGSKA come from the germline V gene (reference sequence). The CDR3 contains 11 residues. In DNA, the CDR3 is TGCAGTGCCAGCCATACCTATGGCTACACCTTC. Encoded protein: CSASHTYGYTF.

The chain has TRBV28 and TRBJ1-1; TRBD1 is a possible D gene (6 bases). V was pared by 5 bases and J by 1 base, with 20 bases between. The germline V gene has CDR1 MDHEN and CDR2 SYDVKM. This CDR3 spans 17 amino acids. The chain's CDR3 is CASSPSPHRDPNTEAFF. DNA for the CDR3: TGTGCCAGCAGTCCCTCCCCACACAGGGACCCGAACACTGAAGCTTTCTTT.

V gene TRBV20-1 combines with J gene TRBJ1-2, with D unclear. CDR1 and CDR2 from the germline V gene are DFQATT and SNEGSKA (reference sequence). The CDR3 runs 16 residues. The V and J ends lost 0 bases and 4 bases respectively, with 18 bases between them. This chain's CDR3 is CSARDRPVSETYGYTF. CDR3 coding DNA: TGCAGTGCTAGAGATCGGCCCGTCTCCGAAACCTATGGCTACACCTTC.

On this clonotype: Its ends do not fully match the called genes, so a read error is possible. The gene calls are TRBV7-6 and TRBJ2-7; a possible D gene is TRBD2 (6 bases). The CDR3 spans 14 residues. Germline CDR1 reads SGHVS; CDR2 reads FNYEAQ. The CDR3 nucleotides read TGTGCCAGCAGCTTATCGCGGGACCCCTACGAGAAGTACTTC. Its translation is CASSLSRDPYEKYF.

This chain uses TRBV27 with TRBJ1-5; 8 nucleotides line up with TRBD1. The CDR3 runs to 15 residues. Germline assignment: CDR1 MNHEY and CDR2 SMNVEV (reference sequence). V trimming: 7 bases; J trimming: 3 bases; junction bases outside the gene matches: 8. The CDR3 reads CASKLDRGNNQPQHF. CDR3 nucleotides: TGTGCCAGCAAACTCGACAGGGGAAACAATCAGCCCCAGCATTTT.

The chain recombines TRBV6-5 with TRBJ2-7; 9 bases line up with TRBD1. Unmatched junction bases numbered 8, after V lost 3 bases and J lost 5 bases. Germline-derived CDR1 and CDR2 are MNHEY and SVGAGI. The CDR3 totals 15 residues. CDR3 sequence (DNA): TGTGCCAGCAGTTATACAGGGGGCATGCCCGACGAGCAGTACGTC. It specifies CASSYTGGMPDEQYV.

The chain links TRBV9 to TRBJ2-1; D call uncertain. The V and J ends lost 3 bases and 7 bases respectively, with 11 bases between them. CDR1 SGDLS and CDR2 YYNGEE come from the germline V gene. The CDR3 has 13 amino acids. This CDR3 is CASSDTLGNEQFF. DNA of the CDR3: TGTGCCAGCAGCGATACTTTAGGGAATGAGCAGTTCTTC. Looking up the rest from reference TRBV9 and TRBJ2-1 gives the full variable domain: DSGVTQTPKHLITATGQRVTLRCSPRSGDLSVYWYQQSLDQGLQFLIQYYNGEERAKGNILERFSAQQFPDLHSELNLSSLELGDSALYFCASSDTLGNEQFFGPGTRLTVL.

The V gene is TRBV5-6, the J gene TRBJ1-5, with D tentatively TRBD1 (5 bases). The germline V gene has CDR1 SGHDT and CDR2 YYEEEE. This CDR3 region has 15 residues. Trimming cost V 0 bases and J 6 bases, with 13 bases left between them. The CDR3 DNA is TGTGCCAGCAGCTTGGCGGGCAGGGTGGGTCAGCCCCAGCATTTT. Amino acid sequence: CASSLAGRVGQPQHF.

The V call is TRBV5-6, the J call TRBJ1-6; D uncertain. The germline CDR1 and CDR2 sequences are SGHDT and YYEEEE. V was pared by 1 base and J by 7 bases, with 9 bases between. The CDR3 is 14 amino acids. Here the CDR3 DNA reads TGTGCCAGCAGCTTGAGACAAAGGAATTCACCCCTCCACTTT. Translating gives CASSLRQRNSPLHF.

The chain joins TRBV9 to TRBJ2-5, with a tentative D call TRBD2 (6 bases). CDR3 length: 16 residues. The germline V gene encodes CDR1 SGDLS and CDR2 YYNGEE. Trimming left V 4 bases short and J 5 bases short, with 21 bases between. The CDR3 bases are TGTGCCAGCAGCCTGAGCCCGAAGGAGGGTAGGGAGACCCAGTACTTC. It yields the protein CASSLSPKEGRETQYF.

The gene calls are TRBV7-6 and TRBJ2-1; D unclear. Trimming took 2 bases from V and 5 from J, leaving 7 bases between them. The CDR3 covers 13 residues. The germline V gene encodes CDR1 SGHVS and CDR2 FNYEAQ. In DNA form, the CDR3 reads TGTGCCAGCAGCTTAACGAGAGACAATGAGCAGTTCTTC. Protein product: CASSLTRDNEQFF. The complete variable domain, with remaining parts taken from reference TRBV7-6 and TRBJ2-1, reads GAGVSQSPRYKVTKRGQDVALRCDPISGHVSLYWYRQALGQGPEFLTYFNYEAQQDKSGLPNDRFSAERPEGSISTLTIQRTEQRDSAMYRCASSLTRDNEQFFGPGTRLTVL.

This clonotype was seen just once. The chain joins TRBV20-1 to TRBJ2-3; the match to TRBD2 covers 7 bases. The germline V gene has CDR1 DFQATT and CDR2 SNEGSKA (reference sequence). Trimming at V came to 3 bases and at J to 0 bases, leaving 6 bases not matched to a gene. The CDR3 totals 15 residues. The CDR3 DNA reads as TGCAGTGCTAGTAGGCTAGCGGAAAGCACAGATACGCAGTATTTT. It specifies CSASRLAESTDTQYF.

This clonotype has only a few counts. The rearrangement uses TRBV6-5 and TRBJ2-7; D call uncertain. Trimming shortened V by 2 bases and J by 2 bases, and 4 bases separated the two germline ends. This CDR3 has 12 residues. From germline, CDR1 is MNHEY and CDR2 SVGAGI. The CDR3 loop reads CASSYGPYEQYF. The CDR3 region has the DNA TGTGCCAGCAGTTACGGACCCTACGAGCAGTACTTC.

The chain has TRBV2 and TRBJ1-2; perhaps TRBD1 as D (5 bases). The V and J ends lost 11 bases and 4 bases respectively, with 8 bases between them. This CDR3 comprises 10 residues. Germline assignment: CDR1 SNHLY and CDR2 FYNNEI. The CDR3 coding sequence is TGTGCCGAGGGGCGCTATGGCTACACCTTC. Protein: CAEGRYGYTF.

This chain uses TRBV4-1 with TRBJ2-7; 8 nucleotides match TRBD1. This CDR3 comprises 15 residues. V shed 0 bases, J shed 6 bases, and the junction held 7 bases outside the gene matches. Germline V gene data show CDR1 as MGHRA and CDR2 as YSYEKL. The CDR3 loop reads CASSQEPTGVGEQYF. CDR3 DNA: TGCGCCAGCAGCCAAGAACCGACAGGGGTCGGCGAGCAGTACTTC.

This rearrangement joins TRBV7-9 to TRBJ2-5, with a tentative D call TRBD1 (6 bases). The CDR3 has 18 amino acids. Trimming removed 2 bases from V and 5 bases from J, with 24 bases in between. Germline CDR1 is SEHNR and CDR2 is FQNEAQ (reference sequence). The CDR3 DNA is TGTGCCAGCAGCTTACAAGGCCCGACAGGCCTTAGGGGTGAGACCCAGTACTTC. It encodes CASSLQGPTGLRGETQYF.

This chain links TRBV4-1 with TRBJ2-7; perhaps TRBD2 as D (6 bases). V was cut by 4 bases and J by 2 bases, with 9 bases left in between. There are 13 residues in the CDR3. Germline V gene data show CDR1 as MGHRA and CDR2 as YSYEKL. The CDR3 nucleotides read TGCGCCAGCAGCCCGGGAGCTACCTACGAGCAGTACTTC. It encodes CASSPGATYEQYF.

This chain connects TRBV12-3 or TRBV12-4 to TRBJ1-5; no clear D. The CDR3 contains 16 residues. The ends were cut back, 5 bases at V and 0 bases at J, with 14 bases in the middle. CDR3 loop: CASSTQRPGSNQPQHF. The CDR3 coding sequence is TGTGCCAGCAGTACGCAACGACCGGGTAGCAATCAGCCCCAGCATTTT.

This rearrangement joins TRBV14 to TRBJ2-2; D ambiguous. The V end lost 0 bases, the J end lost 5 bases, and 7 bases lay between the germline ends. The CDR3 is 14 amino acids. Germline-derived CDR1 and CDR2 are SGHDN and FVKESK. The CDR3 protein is CASSQDSWTGELFF. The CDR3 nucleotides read TGTGCCAGCAGCCAAGATTCGTGGACCGGGGAGCTGTTTTTT.

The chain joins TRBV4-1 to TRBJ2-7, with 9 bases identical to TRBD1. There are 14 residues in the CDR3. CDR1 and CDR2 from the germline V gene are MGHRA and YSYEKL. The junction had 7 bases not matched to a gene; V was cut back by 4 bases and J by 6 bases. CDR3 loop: CASSPGGQGTEQYV. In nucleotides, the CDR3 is TGCGCCAGCAGCCCAGGGGGACAGGGCACCGAGCAGTACGTC.

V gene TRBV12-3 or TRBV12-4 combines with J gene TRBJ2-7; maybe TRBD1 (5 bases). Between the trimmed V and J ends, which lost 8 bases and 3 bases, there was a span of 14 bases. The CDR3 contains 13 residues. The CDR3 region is CASYPGQGYEQYF. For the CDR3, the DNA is TGTGCCAGCTATCCTGGGCAGGGCTACGAGCAGTACTTC.

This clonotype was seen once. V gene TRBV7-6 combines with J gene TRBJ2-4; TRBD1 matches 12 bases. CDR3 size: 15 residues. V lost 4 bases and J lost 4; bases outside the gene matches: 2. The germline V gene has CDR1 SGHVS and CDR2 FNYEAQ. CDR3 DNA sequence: TGTGCCAGCAGCTCGGGACAGGGGGCTAAAAACATTCAGTACTTC. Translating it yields CASSSGQGAKNIQYF.

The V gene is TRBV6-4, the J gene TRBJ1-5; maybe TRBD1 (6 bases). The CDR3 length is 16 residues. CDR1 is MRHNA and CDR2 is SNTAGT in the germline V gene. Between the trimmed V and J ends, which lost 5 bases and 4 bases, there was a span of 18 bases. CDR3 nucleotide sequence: TGTGCCAGCAGTACCAACCCGGGACACCAAAATCAGCCCCAGCATTTT. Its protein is CASSTNPGHQNQPQHF.

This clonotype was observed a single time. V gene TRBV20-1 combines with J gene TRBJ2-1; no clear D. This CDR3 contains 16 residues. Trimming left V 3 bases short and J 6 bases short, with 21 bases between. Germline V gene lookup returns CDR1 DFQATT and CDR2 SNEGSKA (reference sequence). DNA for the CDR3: TGCAGTGCTAGGTCGGAGTTGCGCCAAATAGGCAATGAGCAGTTCTTC. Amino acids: CSARSELRQIGNEQFF.